Each of the 20 T cell receptor beta chains below was sequenced from the same sample in a study of T cell responses to AZD1222 COVID-19 vaccine. Some clones are missing from TCRdb's copy, which holds only in-frame ones; the method was immunoSEQ multiplex PCR. In the table there are roughly 140,000 clones, 85% to 95% of which are singletons. The sequencing used peripheral blood, collected 28 days after the second AZD1222 dose. These TCRs come from an adult who received the AZD1222 COVID-19 vaccine.

The V call is TRBV4-1, the J call TRBJ2-2; the match to TRBD2 covers 12 bases. Germline CDR1 and CDR2: MGHRA and YSYEKL. Losses at the gene ends were 0 bases for V and 7 bases for J; bases not matched to a gene: 6. This CDR3 has 17 amino acids. DNA for the CDR3: TGCGCCAGCAGCCAAGAGGCTAGCGGGGGGGCCCGCGGGGAGCTGTTTTTT. Translating gives CASSQEASGGARGELFF.

The chain couples TRBV3-1 (or the pseudogene TRBV3-2) to TRBJ2-1, with 16 bases that match TRBD2. The V gene end was trimmed by 4 bases and the J gene end by 11 bases; junction bases not matched to a gene: 5. Germline V gene data show CDR1 as LGHDT and CDR2 as YNNKEL (reference sequence). The CDR3 runs 15 residues. CDR3 region: CASSLGLAGGSQQFF. DNA for the CDR3: TGTGCCAGCAGCCTGGGACTAGCGGGGGGGTCTCAGCAGTTCTTC.

The chain recombines TRBV20-1 with TRBJ1-3; perhaps TRBD1 as D (6 bases). This CDR3 region has 12 residues. The V and J ends lost 3 bases and 6 bases respectively, with 9 bases between them. The V gene's germline CDR1 is DFQATT and CDR2 SNEGSKA (reference sequence). CDR3 sequence (DNA): TGCAGTGCTAGTAGACAGGAAAACACCATATATTTT. Its protein is CSASRQENTIYF.

The V and J genes are TRBV11-2 and TRBJ1-2, with 8 bases that match TRBD1. The V gene end was trimmed by 4 bases and the J gene end by 3 bases; junction bases not matched to a gene: 7. This CDR3 has 15 amino acids. CDR1 SGHAT and CDR2 FQNNGV come from the germline V gene. The CDR3 sequence: CASSSIRGRYYGYTF. The CDR3 nucleotides read TGTGCCAGCAGCTCGATCAGGGGGCGGTACTATGGCTACACCTTC.

The chain recombines TRBV30 with TRBJ1-4; D is uncertain. This CDR3 spans 13 amino acids. Trimming pared 2 bases from V and 10 bases from J, leaving 14 bases between. Looked up from germline, CDR1 is GTSNPN and CDR2 is SVGIG (reference sequence). CDR3 protein: CAWSKMADRKLFF. The DNA of the CDR3 is TGTGCCTGGAGTAAGATGGCAGACCGAAAACTGTTTTTT.

The rearrangement uses TRBV3-1 (or the pseudogene TRBV3-2) and TRBJ1-1; D is unresolved. Germline V gives CDR1 LGHDT, CDR2 YNNKEL (reference sequence). CDR3 size: 14 residues. The ends were cut back, 3 bases at V and 5 bases at J, with 13 bases in the middle. The CDR3 loop reads CASSQSGVRTEAFF. In DNA form, the CDR3 reads TGTGCCAGCAGCCAGTCTGGGGTAAGGACTGAAGCTTTCTTT.

The CDR3 loop reads CASSLGQGYSPLHF. CDR3 coding DNA: TGTGCCAGCAGCCTCGGACAGGGATATTCACCCCTCCACTTT. The J gene is TRBJ1-6, the V gene TRBV6-2 or TRBV6-3; 8 positions match TRBD1. The CDR3 spans 14 residues. Germline loops: CDR1 MNHEY, CDR2 SVGEGT. Germline trimming cut 6 bases from V and 8 bases from J; bases unmatched to any gene: 6.

The chain combines TRBV25-1 with TRBJ2-6, with a weak D call TRBD1 (5 bases). Germline CDR1 reads MGHDK; CDR2 reads SYGVNS. There are 14 residues in the CDR3. Trimming took off 6 bases at V and 2 bases at J, with 8 bases between the two ends. The CDR3 coding sequence is TGTGCCAGCAGCCCAGGGACTGGGGCCAACGTCCTGACTTTC. Protein: CASSPGTGANVLTF.

The chain links TRBV18 to TRBJ1-1, with D unresolved. Germline CDR1 is KGHSH and CDR2 is LQKENI. This CDR3 is built from 15 residues. Trimming took off 2 bases at V and 5 bases at J, with 15 bases between the two ends. CDR3 amino acids: CASSPKEGGRTEAFF. As DNA, the CDR3 is TGTGCCAGCTCACCAAAGGAGGGAGGGCGAACTGAAGCTTTCTTT.

This sequence joins TRBV27 and TRBJ2-7; TRBD1 matches at 9 bases. CDR1 and CDR2 from the germline V gene are MNHEY and SMNVEV (reference sequence). The CDR3 is made up of 16 amino acids. Trimming at V came to 2 bases and at J to 7 bases, leaving 12 bases not matched to a gene. CDR3 amino acids: CASSLDVPGQGREQYF. The DNA for the CDR3 is TGTGCCAGCAGTTTAGATGTCCCGGGACAGGGTAGGGAGCAGTACTTC.

J is TRBJ1-5 and V is TRBV18; D gene ambiguous. CDR1 is KGHSH, CDR2 LQKENI, per germline. This CDR3 has 13 amino acids. Trimming cost V 3 bases and J 4 bases, with 7 bases left between them. Written as DNA, the CDR3 is TGTGCCAGCTCACCCCAAGAAAATCAGCCCCAGCATTTT. This translates into CASSPQENQPQHF. Full variable domain (remainder filled in from reference TRBV18 and TRBJ1-5): NAGVMQNPRHLVRRRGQEARLRCSPMKGHSHVYWYRQLPEEGLKFMVYLQKENIIDESGMPKERFSAEFPKEGPSILRIQQVVRGDSAAYFCASSPQENQPQHFGDGTRLSIL.

The chain has TRBV3-1 (or the pseudogene TRBV3-2) and TRBJ2-4; weak D call: TRBD2 (5 bases). The CDR3 contains 15 residues. CDR1 and CDR2 from the germline V gene are LGHDT and YNNKEL (reference sequence). Trimming took off 5 bases at V and 1 base at J, with 12 bases between the two ends. The DNA for the CDR3 is TGTGCCAGCAGCGCCCGGGGATCGGCCAAAAACATTCAGTACTTC. Its protein product is CASSARGSAKNIQYF.

This clone showed up just a few times. The chain carries TRBV14 and TRBJ2-7; the match to TRBD1 covers 7 bases. The V and J ends lost 0 bases and 7 bases, in that order; junction bases with no gene match: 6. The CDR3 totals 14 residues. Germline values: CDR1 SGHDN, CDR2 FVKESK. The CDR3 spells CASSQDHRGTEQYF. CDR3 sequence (DNA): TGTGCCAGCAGCCAAGACCACAGGGGTACGGAGCAGTACTTC.

The genes are TRBV7-8 and TRBJ2-7, with 10 bases that match TRBD1. V trimming: 4 bases; J trimming: 4 bases; junction bases outside the gene matches: 7. Germline V gives CDR1 SGHVS, CDR2 FQNEAQ. The CDR3 is 15 amino acids. The CDR3 sequence: CASSWNRDRGYEQYF. CDR3 DNA: TGTGCCAGCAGCTGGAACCGGGACAGGGGTTACGAGCAGTACTTC.

The chain recombines TRBV9 with TRBJ1-4, with D hard to call. The length of the CDR3 is 16 residues. Trimming cost V 0 bases and J 4 bases, with 13 bases left between them. Germline-derived CDR1 and CDR2 are SGDLS and YYNGEE. CDR3 residues: CASSVAVGGINEKLFF. The CDR3 DNA reads as TGTGCCAGCAGCGTAGCTGTTGGCGGGATTAATGAAAAACTGTTTTTT.

For this clone: The junction departs from germline at one end; a sequencing error may be responsible. V gene TRBV18 combines with J gene TRBJ2-7, with 8 nucleotides matching TRBD1. This CDR3 has 16 residues. From germline, CDR1 is KGHSH and CDR2 LQKENI. The CDR3 DNA follows: TGTGCCAGCTCTCCACTTTCGGCAGGGGGCTTATACGAGCAGTACTTC. Translated, it gives CASSPLSAGGLYEQYF.

The V gene is TRBV19, the J gene TRBJ1-5; D remains unclear. This CDR3 is 13 amino acids long. V dropped 5 bases and J dropped 7 bases, with 12 bases sitting between them. Looked up from germline, CDR1 is LNHDA and CDR2 is SQIVND (reference sequence). The CDR3 sequence: CASSGILGQPQHF. As DNA, the CDR3 is TGTGCCAGTAGTGGGATCCTAGGGCAGCCCCAGCATTTT. Based on the CDR3 plus reference TRBV19 and TRBJ1-5, the full variable domain is DGGITQSPKYLFRKEGQNVTLSCEQNLNHDAMYWYRQDPGQGLRLIYYSQIVNDFQKGDIAEGYSVSREKKESFPLTVTSAQKNPTAFYLCASSGILGQPQHFGDGTRLSIL.

The J gene is TRBJ2-1, the V gene TRBV29-1; D unresolved. Trimming cost V 5 bases and J 3 bases, with 14 bases left between them. The CDR3 spans 14 residues. Germline V gives CDR1 SQVTM, CDR2 ANQGSEA. In nucleotides, the CDR3 is TGCAGCGTTACAGACGCCAGCCTCTACAATGAGCAGTTCTTC. Its protein product is CSVTDASLYNEQFF.

This rearrangement joins TRBV6-6 to TRBJ1-4, with TRBD1 matching over 9 bases. Germline V gives CDR1 MNHNY, CDR2 SVGAGI (reference sequence). CDR3 length: 14 residues. V lost 10 bases, J lost 7 bases, and 10 bases stayed unmatched. The CDR3 DNA reads TGTGCCACCCTAAAACAGGGGGCGACTGAAAAACTGTTTTTT. This encodes CATLKQGATEKLFF.

The rearrangement joins TRBV6-5 to TRBJ1-1; D is ambiguous. Looked up from germline, CDR1 is MNHEY and CDR2 is SVGAGI. The V end lost 7 bases, the J end lost 4 bases, and 16 bases lay between the germline ends. The CDR3 has 14 residues. The CDR3 nucleotides read TGTGCCAGCATTACGGGCCCGGGGTTCACTGAAGCTTTCTTT. Translating it yields CASITGPGFTEAFF.